This T cell receptor beta chain was recorded in a study of regulatory T cells in long-lasting Graves disease. Arm-PCR with iRepertoire HTBI primers amplified the CDR3 regions for these TCR beta libraries. TCRdb ran MiXCR on the multiplex PCR reads and lists one entry per CDR3 protein. The sample holds roughly 360,000 distinct CDR3 sequences, 10% to 15% seen once. Overall study results and limits: Under persistent disease, TRBV28, TRBJ1-2 and TRBJ2-5 were used preferentially. Persistent-disease Graves' patients showed less TCR diversity than new cases.

The CDR3 runs to 19 residues. V shed 3 bases and J shed 0 bases, with 21 bases lying between them. On this clonotype: Its cognate antigen is unknown.

Stated time point: newly diagnosed GD, antithyroid drugs for less than 3 months. With RNA extracted from PBMCs as input, the TCR library was made. These data were also filed under a second study, of T cells in Graves' hyperthyroidism and ophthalmopathy. That work states: The hyperthyroidism patients had all been newly diagnosed, and their disease duration was under 2 months. Their ages ranged from 18 to 65 years. Before onset, by a median of about six months, the model predicted ophthalmopathy.

This clonotype was sampled from a woman aged 18-29 years with Graves disease. This material consisted of peripheral blood mononuclear cells (PBMCs), taken at new diagnosis, from a patient treated with antithyroid drugs. The rearrangement links TRBV12-3 or TRBV12-4 to TRBJ1-3; the D is unclear. CDR3 nucleotides: TGTGCCAGCAGTTTTATCGTCTGGTGGGGAAACAGCTCTGGAAACACCATATATTTT. Amino acids: CASSFIVWWGNSSGNTIYF.